The 5 T cell receptor beta chains reported below all come from one sample, sequenced in a study of radiotherapy plus CTLA-4 blockade in lung cancer. The method was immunoSEQ multiplex PCR; TCRdb's version includes in-frame clones alone and lacks a portion of them. Of 30,000 to 40,000 clones listed, 75% are singletons. This material consisted of peripheral blood, taken from a patient treated with radiotherapy plus ipilimumab. These receptors were taken from a human donor with non-small cell lung cancer that progressed on radiotherapy plus ipilimumab.

By proportion, this clone is medium-sized. The chain joins TRBV19 to TRBJ2-5; the D gene is possibly TRBD1 (5 bases). The CDR3 length is 13 residues. In germline, CDR1 is LNHDA, CDR2 SQIVND (reference sequence). V was clipped by 0 bases and J by 4 bases, with 6 bases between them. The CDR3, as DNA: TGTGCCAGTAGTATAGATCAGGGAGAGACCCAGTACTTC. This sequence encodes CASSIDQGETQYF. Full variable domain (rest looked up from reference TRBV19 and TRBJ2-5): DGGITQSPKYLFRKEGQNVTLSCEQNLNHDAMYWYRQDPGQGLRLIYYSQIVNDFQKGDIAEGYSVSREKKESFPLTVTSAQKNPTAFYLCASSIDQGETQYFGPGTRLLVL.

This clone occurred once. The V and J genes are TRBV4-1 and TRBJ1-5; D ambiguous. The V and J ends lost 4 bases and 0 bases respectively, with 10 bases between them. Germline CDR1 MGHRA, CDR2 YSYEKL. The CDR3 is 15 amino acids. The CDR3 reads CASSRLAYSNQPQHF. CDR3 in DNA: TGCGCCAGCAGCCGCCTAGCCTATAGCAATCAGCCCCAGCATTTT.

The chain has TRBV7-9 and TRBJ2-5; D might be TRBD1 (5 bases). TRBJ2-7 explains the end of the DNA better; the J call may be wrong. The CDR3 is 15 amino acids. In germline, CDR1 is SEHNR, CDR2 FQNEAQ (reference sequence). The CDR3 reads CASSAPSTALYEQYF. CDR3 nucleotides: TGTGCCAGCAGCGCACCGTCGACAGCGCTCTACGAGCAGTACTTC.

The CDR3 is CATWVEYGYTF. Written as DNA, the CDR3 is TGTGCCACTTGGGTCGAGTATGGCTACACCTTC. The V call is TRBV19, the J call TRBJ1-2, with D hard to call. Germline CDR1 reads LNHDA; CDR2 reads SQIVND (reference sequence). V was trimmed by 10 bases and J by 5 bases, leaving 11 bases between them. This CDR3 spans 11 amino acids.

The genes are TRBV7-2 and TRBJ2-3; D may be TRBD2 (6 bases). Germline V gene sequence: CDR1 SGHTA, CDR2 FQGNSA. V lost 5 bases and J lost 14, with 26 bases in between. The CDR3 is made up of 15 amino acids. The DNA of the CDR3 is TGTGCCAGCAGCCCAAGATGGGGACTCACAGATCCGGGGTATTTT. Amino acid sequence: CASSPRWGLTDPGYF.